The TCR beta chain described here comes from a study of beta chain features in type 1 diabetes. Expressed TCRB transcripts were sequenced, since all the RNA that had been isolated was reverse transcribed. Repertoires were generated with immunoSEQ multiplex PCR, while TCRdb's copy carries only in-frame clones and drops some. The sample records over 500,000 clones, around 16% being singletons. In its sample, this clone was seen a few times. Germline V gives CDR1 SGHRS, CDR2 YFSETQ. Trimming at V came to 0 bases and at J to 4 bases, leaving 18 bases not matched to a gene. CDR3 length: 20 amino acids. The TCR sequence derives from a man aged 18 to 30 in good health. Sequenced sample: naive CD4+ T cells from blood. The rearrangement links TRBV5-1 to TRBJ2-1; TRBD2 matches at 8 bases. CDR3 nucleotide sequence: TGCGCCAGCAGCTTGGTCGCTAGCGGGTTGACGGGCTCCCTATACAATGAGCAGTTCTTC. It yields the protein CASSLVASGLTGSLYNEQFF.